This T cell receptor beta chain was recovered during a study of blood T cell repertoires in COVID-19. Trimming took off 4 bases at V and 0 bases at J, with 11 bases between the two ends. This CDR3 is built from 15 residues. Per germline, CDR1 SGDLS and CDR2 YYNGEE. Only in-frame clones appear in the TCRdb table, and some are missing; sequencing was by immunoSEQ multiplex PCR. The sample lists 70,000 to 85,000 clones, about four fifths seen once, with around 36% in the top ten. The rearrangement joins TRBV9 to TRBJ2-1; unclear D gene. The sequencing input was peripheral blood. This TCR was recovered from a man aged 80 or over with active or convalescent COVID-19. CDR3 loop: CASSTLLSSYNEQFF. In DNA, the CDR3 is TGTGCCAGCAGCACCCTCCTTAGCTCCTACAATGAGCAGTTCTTC. Full variable domain (rest looked up from reference TRBV9 and TRBJ2-1): DSGVTQTPKHLITATGQRVTLRCSPRSGDLSVYWYQQSLDQGLQFLIQYYNGEERAKGNILERFSAQQFPDLHSELNLSSLELGDSALYFCASSTLLSSYNEQFFGPGTRLTVL.